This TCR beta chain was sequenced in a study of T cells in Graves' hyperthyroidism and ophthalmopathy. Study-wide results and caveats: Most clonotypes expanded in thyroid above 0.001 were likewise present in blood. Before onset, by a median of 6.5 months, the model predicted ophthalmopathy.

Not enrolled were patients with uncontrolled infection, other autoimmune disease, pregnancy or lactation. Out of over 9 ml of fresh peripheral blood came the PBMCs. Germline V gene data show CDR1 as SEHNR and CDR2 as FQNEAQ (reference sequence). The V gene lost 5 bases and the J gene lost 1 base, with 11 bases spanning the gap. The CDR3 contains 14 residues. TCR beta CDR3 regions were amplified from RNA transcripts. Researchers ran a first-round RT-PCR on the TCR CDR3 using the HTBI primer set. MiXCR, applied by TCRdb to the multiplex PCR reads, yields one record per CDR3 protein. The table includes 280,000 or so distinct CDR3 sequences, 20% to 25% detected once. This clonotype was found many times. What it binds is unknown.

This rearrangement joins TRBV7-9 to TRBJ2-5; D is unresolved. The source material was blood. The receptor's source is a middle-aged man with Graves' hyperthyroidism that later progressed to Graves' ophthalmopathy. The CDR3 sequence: CASSQRWAQETQYF. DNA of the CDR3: TGTGCCAGCAGCCAAAGGTGGGCCCAAGAGACCCAGTACTTC.